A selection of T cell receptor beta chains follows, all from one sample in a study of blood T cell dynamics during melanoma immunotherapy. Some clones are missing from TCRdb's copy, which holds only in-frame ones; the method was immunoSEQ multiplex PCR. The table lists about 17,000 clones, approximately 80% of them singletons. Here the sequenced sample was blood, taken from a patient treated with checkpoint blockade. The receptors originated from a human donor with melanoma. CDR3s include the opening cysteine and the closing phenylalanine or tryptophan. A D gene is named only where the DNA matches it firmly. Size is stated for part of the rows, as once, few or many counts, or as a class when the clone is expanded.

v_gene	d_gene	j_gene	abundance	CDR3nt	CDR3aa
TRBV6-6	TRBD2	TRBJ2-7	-	TGTGCCAGCGTCTCCGGGACTAGACGCGAGCAGTACTTC	CASVSGTRREQYF
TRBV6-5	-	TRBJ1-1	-	TGTGCCAGGTCGAGTTCCGAAGCTTTCTTT	CARSSSEAFF
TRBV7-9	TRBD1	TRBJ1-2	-	TGTGCCAGCAGCGTCGGACAGGGGGCTATAGGGGGCTACACCTTC	CASSVGQGAIGGYTF
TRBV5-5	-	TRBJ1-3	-	TGTGCCAGCAGCCCTGCCGTTTTGATCTCTGGAAACACCATATATTTT	CASSPAVLISGNTIYF
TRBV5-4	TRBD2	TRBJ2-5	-	TGTGCCAGCAGCGGGACTAGCGGGAGGGACAAAGTAACCCAGTACTTC	CASSGTSGRDKVTQYF
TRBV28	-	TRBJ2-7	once	TGTGCCAGCAGTTTAAAACCTTACGAGCAGTACTTC	CASSLKPYEQYF
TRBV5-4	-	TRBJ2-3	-	TGTGCCAGCAGCCCCGGCACCTACACAGATACGCAGTATTTT	CASSPGTYTDTQYF
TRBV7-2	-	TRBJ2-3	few	TGTGCCAGCAGCTTAGTGCGTTCGGTTACAGATACGCAGTATTTT	CASSLVRSVTDTQYF
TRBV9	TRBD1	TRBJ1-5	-	TGTGCCAGCAGCGAACAGGGGGCTCAGCCCCAGCATTTT	CASSEQGAQPQHF
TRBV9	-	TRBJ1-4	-	TGTGCCAGCAGCGTAGAAGTCTTTGCGGAAAAACTGTTTTTT	CASSVEVFAEKLFF
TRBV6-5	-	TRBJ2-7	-	TGTGCCAGCAGTTACTCCTTCGGGCCCCCCCTTGAGCAGTACTTC	CASSYSFGPPLEQYF
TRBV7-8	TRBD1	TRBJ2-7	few	TGTGCCAGCACCCCGGCGGGGACAGGGCTCGAGCAGTACTTC	CASTPAGTGLEQYF
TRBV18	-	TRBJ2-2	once	TGTGCCAGCTCACCATTTTCCGACACCGGGGAGCTGTTTTTT	CASSPFSDTGELFF
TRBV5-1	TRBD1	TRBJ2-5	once	TGCGCCAGTGGTCAGGGGGCACGGGAGACCCAGTACTTC	CASGQGARETQYF
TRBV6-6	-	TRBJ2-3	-	TGTGCCAGCAGTTTCGCAGATACGCAGTATTTT	CASSFADTQYF
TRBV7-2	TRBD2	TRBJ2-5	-	TGTGCCAGCAGCTTAGGACTAGCGGGCCAAGAGACCCAGTACTTC	CASSLGLAGQETQYF
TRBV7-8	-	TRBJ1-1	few	TGTGCCAGCAGCCTTAGGGGTTCTTCTGGAGCTTTCTTT	CASSLRGSSGAFF
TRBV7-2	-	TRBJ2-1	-	TGTGCCAGCAGCTTTAGCTCCCTTGAGCAGTTCTTC	CASSFSSLEQFF
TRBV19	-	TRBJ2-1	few	TGTGCCAGTAAAAATAGCGCGAGCTCCTACAATGAGCAGTTCTTC	CASKNSASSYNEQFF
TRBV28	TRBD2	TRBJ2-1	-	TGTGCCAGCGGGGGACTAGCGGCATTGGTGCAGTTCTTC	CASGGLAALVQFF
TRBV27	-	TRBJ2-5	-	TGTGCCAGCAGCCCGGGGGACAGCCAAGAGACCCAGTACTTC	CASSPGDSQETQYF
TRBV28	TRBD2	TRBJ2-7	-	TGTGCCAGCAGCTACGGGACTAGCGGATCCTACGAGCAGTACTTC	CASSYGTSGSYEQYF
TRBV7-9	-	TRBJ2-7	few	TGTGCCAGCAGTTCCGTCGGGAGAGGCGAGCAGTACTTC	CASSSVGRGEQYF
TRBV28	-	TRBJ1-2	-	TGTGCCAGCAGTCCCGGACAGAGTCTTGGTGGCTACACCTTC	CASSPGQSLGGYTF